The rows below give T cell receptor beta chains drawn from one sample of a study of T cell responses to AZD1222 COVID-19 vaccine. Profiling relied on immunoSEQ multiplex PCR, and the TCRdb table lists in-frame clones only, not all of them. The sample includes approximately 270,000 clones, roughly 93% of them seen just once. This sample comprised peripheral blood, obtained 28 days after the second AZD1222 dose. The receptors shown here come from an adult who received the AZD1222 COVID-19 vaccine. Both conserved end residues are part of each CDR3. The order of the fields is clone size, D gene, J gene, CDR3 length, V gene, CDR3 protein, CDR3 DNA. D genes are given only for firm matches. Size is stated for part of the rows, as once, few or many counts, or as a class when the clone is expanded.

clone_size: -
d_call: -
j_call: TRBJ1-6
cdr3_length: 15
v_call: TRBV4-1
cdr3_aa: CASSQEEERLSPLHF
cdr3_nt: TGCGCCAGCAGCCAAGAGGAGGAACGACTTTCACCCCTCCACTTT

clone_size: once
d_call: TRBD1
j_call: TRBJ2-5
cdr3_length: 14
v_call: TRBV5-5
cdr3_aa: CASSFAGGLETQYF
cdr3_nt: TGTGCCAGCAGCTTTGCAGGGGGCTTGGAGACCCAGTACTTC

clone_size: -
d_call: -
j_call: TRBJ1-5
cdr3_length: 15
v_call: TRBV27
cdr3_aa: CASSLKPDGNQPQHF
cdr3_nt: TGTGCCAGCAGTTTAAAGCCGGACGGTAATCAGCCCCAGCATTTT

clone_size: -
d_call: TRBD1
j_call: TRBJ2-7
cdr3_length: 14
v_call: TRBV27
cdr3_aa: CASSQRTGADEQYF
cdr3_nt: TGTGCCAGCAGTCAAAGGACAGGGGCCGACGAGCAGTACTTC

clone_size: -
d_call: -
j_call: TRBJ1-4
cdr3_length: 16
v_call: TRBV18
cdr3_aa: CASSPSKGLFNEKLFF
cdr3_nt: TGTGCCAGCTCACCATCTAAGGGGCTCTTTAATGAAAAACTGTTTTTT

clone_size: -
d_call: TRBD2
j_call: TRBJ2-1
cdr3_length: 16
v_call: TRBV7-2
cdr3_aa: CASSSTLAGAYNEQFF
cdr3_nt: TGTGCCAGCAGCTCAACACTAGCGGGGGCCTACAATGAGCAGTTCTTC

clone_size: -
d_call: -
j_call: TRBJ1-1
cdr3_length: 13
v_call: TRBV5-1
cdr3_aa: CASSRGGIAEAFF
cdr3_nt: TGCGCCAGCAGCCGGGGGGGAATCGCTGAAGCTTTCTTT

clone_size: -
d_call: -
j_call: TRBJ2-7
cdr3_length: 15
v_call: TRBV5-1
cdr3_aa: CASSLRTGPSYEQYF
cdr3_nt: TGCGCCAGCAGTTTAAGAACAGGACCGTCCTACGAGCAGTACTTC

clone_size: -
d_call: -
j_call: TRBJ1-5
cdr3_length: 13
v_call: TRBV29-1
cdr3_aa: CSVVYGEGQPQHF
cdr3_nt: TGCAGCGTTGTATACGGGGAGGGTCAGCCCCAGCATTTT

clone_size: -
d_call: TRBD1
j_call: TRBJ2-7
cdr3_length: 15
v_call: TRBV10-3
cdr3_aa: CAISEAGQGINEQYF
cdr3_nt: TGTGCCATCAGTGAGGCGGGACAGGGGATAAACGAGCAGTACTTC

clone_size: -
d_call: -
j_call: TRBJ1-2
cdr3_length: 8
v_call: TRBV29-1
cdr3_aa: CSGDGYTF
cdr3_nt: TGCAGCGGGGATGGCTACACCTTC

clone_size: -
d_call: TRBD1
j_call: TRBJ1-5
cdr3_length: 13
v_call: TRBV28
cdr3_aa: CASSPGTGMPQHF
cdr3_nt: TGTGCCAGCAGTCCTGGGACAGGGATGCCCCAGCATTTT

clone_size: -
d_call: -
j_call: TRBJ2-1
cdr3_length: 15
v_call: TRBV3-1/TRBV3-2
cdr3_aa: CASSQGRAGNGEQFF
cdr3_nt: TGTGCCAGCAGCCAAGGCCGGGCCGGGAATGGTGAGCAGTTCTTC

clone_size: once
d_call: -
j_call: TRBJ1-5
cdr3_length: 14
v_call: TRBV7-8
cdr3_aa: CASSLERLNQPQHF
cdr3_nt: TGTGCCAGCAGCTTAGAACGGCTCAATCAGCCCCAGCATTTT

clone_size: -
d_call: TRBD1
j_call: TRBJ2-1
cdr3_length: 14
v_call: TRBV6-5
cdr3_aa: CASSRTGVYNEQFF
cdr3_nt: TGTGCCAGCAGTAGGACAGGGGTCTACAATGAGCAGTTCTTC

clone_size: -
d_call: TRBD2
j_call: TRBJ2-3
cdr3_length: 19
v_call: TRBV4-3
cdr3_aa: CASSQDWSSGRMLADTQYF
cdr3_nt: TGCGCCAGCAGCCAAGATTGGTCTAGCGGGAGGATGCTTGCAGATACGCAGTATTTT

clone_size: -
d_call: -
j_call: TRBJ2-7
cdr3_length: 10
v_call: TRBV7-9
cdr3_aa: CASSGYEQYF
cdr3_nt: TGTGCCAGCAGCGGATACGAGCAGTACTTC

clone_size: -
d_call: -
j_call: TRBJ1-5
cdr3_length: 14
v_call: TRBV27
cdr3_aa: CASSLRVGYQPQHF
cdr3_nt: TGTGCCAGCAGTTTAAGGGTAGGTTATCAGCCCCAGCATTTT

clone_size: -
d_call: TRBD1
j_call: TRBJ2-3
cdr3_length: 16
v_call: TRBV6-5
cdr3_aa: CASSYLTGADTDTQYF
cdr3_nt: TGTGCCAGCAGTTACTTGACAGGGGCGGACACAGATACGCAGTATTTT

clone_size: -
d_call: TRBD1
j_call: TRBJ2-3
cdr3_length: 15
v_call: TRBV7-2
cdr3_aa: CASSLGGTGGHTQYF
cdr3_nt: TGTGCCAGCAGCCTGGGGGGGACAGGGGGCCATACGCAGTATTTT

clone_size: -
d_call: TRBD2
j_call: TRBJ2-3
cdr3_length: 16
v_call: TRBV28
cdr3_aa: CASSPLEAGGRGTQYF
cdr3_nt: TGTGCCAGCAGTCCCTTGGAAGCGGGGGGGCGAGGTACGCAGTATTTT

clone_size: -
d_call: TRBD1
j_call: TRBJ1-5
cdr3_length: 17
v_call: TRBV28
cdr3_aa: CASNSGTGDYSNQPQHF
cdr3_nt: TGTGCCAGCAATTCAGGGACAGGCGATTATAGCAATCAGCCCCAGCATTTT

clone_size: -
d_call: -
j_call: TRBJ2-1
cdr3_length: 13
v_call: TRBV29-1
cdr3_aa: CSARDPTLNEQFF
cdr3_nt: TGCAGTGCCCGGGACCCGACCTTGAATGAGCAGTTCTTC

clone_size: -
d_call: -
j_call: TRBJ1-1
cdr3_length: 13
v_call: TRBV11-2
cdr3_aa: CASSLGIAAEAFF
cdr3_nt: TGTGCCAGCAGCTTAGGTATAGCCGCTGAAGCTTTCTTT

clone_size: -
d_call: -
j_call: TRBJ2-7
cdr3_length: 14
v_call: TRBV7-2
cdr3_aa: CASSLEVWGREQYF
cdr3_nt: TGTGCCAGCAGCTTAGAAGTTTGGGGTCGGGAGCAGTACTTC

clone_size: -
d_call: -
j_call: TRBJ2-5
cdr3_length: 13
v_call: TRBV5-4
cdr3_aa: CASSLGTEETQYF
cdr3_nt: TGTGCCAGCAGCTTGGGGACGGAAGAGACCCAGTACTTC

clone_size: -
d_call: -
j_call: TRBJ1-6
cdr3_length: 19
v_call: TRBV4-1
cdr3_aa: CASSQVSTAPSSYNSPLHF
cdr3_nt: TGCGCCAGCAGCCAAGTTTCGACAGCTCCGAGCTCCTATAATTCACCCCTCCACTTT

clone_size: once
d_call: -
j_call: TRBJ2-7
cdr3_length: 12
v_call: TRBV7-9
cdr3_aa: CASSRDLYEQYF
cdr3_nt: TGTGCCAGCAGCCGGGACCTATACGAGCAGTACTTC

clone_size: -
d_call: TRBD1
j_call: TRBJ1-1
cdr3_length: 14
v_call: TRBV5-1
cdr3_aa: CASSLQGASTEAFF
cdr3_nt: TGCGCCAGCAGCTTGCAGGGGGCGAGTACTGAAGCTTTCTTT

clone_size: -
d_call: -
j_call: TRBJ1-4
cdr3_length: 13
v_call: TRBV2
cdr3_aa: CASSPALNEKLFF
cdr3_nt: TGTGCCAGCAGTCCGGCCCTTAATGAAAAACTGTTTTTT

clone_size: -
d_call: TRBD1
j_call: TRBJ1-2
cdr3_length: 17
v_call: TRBV3-1/TRBV3-2
cdr3_aa: CASSQGALARGVFGYTF
cdr3_nt: TGTGCCAGCAGCCAAGGGGCCTTGGCCAGGGGGGTTTTTGGCTACACCTTC

clone_size: -
d_call: TRBD1
j_call: TRBJ1-4
cdr3_length: 13
v_call: TRBV29-1
cdr3_aa: CSVGDRFNEKLFF
cdr3_nt: TGCAGCGTTGGGGACAGATTCAATGAAAAACTGTTTTTT

clone_size: -
d_call: TRBD1
j_call: TRBJ1-2
cdr3_length: 14
v_call: TRBV18
cdr3_aa: CASSPPGQRYGYTF
cdr3_nt: TGTGCCAGCTCACCCCCGGGACAGCGTTATGGCTACACCTTC

clone_size: -
d_call: -
j_call: TRBJ2-7
cdr3_length: 17
v_call: TRBV3-1/TRBV3-2
cdr3_aa: CASSQEGKGPSSYEQYF
cdr3_nt: TGTGCCAGCAGCCAAGAGGGGAAGGGGCCGAGCTCCTACGAGCAGTACTTC

clone_size: -
d_call: -
j_call: TRBJ2-5
cdr3_length: 15
v_call: TRBV19
cdr3_aa: CASSPPPGIQETQYF
cdr3_nt: TGTGCCAGTAGTCCACCCCCGGGGATACAAGAGACCCAGTACTTC

clone_size: -
d_call: TRBD2
j_call: TRBJ2-2
cdr3_length: 17
v_call: TRBV9
cdr3_aa: CASSVRGSGRAVGELFF
cdr3_nt: TGTGCCAGCAGCGTTAGGGGGAGCGGGAGGGCCGTCGGGGAGCTGTTTTTT

clone_size: -
d_call: -
j_call: TRBJ2-1
cdr3_length: 12
v_call: TRBV2
cdr3_aa: CASSVGGNEQFF
cdr3_nt: TGTGCCAGCAGTGTAGGGGGAAATGAGCAGTTCTTC

clone_size: -
d_call: -
j_call: TRBJ1-1
cdr3_length: 14
v_call: TRBV5-1
cdr3_aa: CASSFGGGDTEAFF
cdr3_nt: TGCGCCAGCAGCTTTGGGGGGGGCGACACTGAAGCTTTCTTT

clone_size: -
d_call: -
j_call: TRBJ1-2
cdr3_length: 16
v_call: TRBV3-1/TRBV3-2
cdr3_aa: CASSQEGGTSPYGYTF
cdr3_nt: TGTGCCAGCAGCCAAGAAGGGGGGACATCCCCTTATGGCTACACCTTC

clone_size: -
d_call: TRBD1
j_call: TRBJ1-4
cdr3_length: 15
v_call: TRBV7-6
cdr3_aa: CASSLEGQGNEKLFF
cdr3_nt: TGTGCCAGCAGCTTAGAGGGACAGGGGAATGAAAAACTGTTTTTT

clone_size: -
d_call: -
j_call: TRBJ2-7
cdr3_length: 14
v_call: TRBV6-5
cdr3_aa: CASSSVGLSNEQYF
cdr3_nt: TGTGCCAGCAGTTCGGTGGGACTGTCGAACGAGCAGTACTTC

clone_size: -
d_call: -
j_call: TRBJ1-1
cdr3_length: 15
v_call: TRBV21-1
cdr3_aa: CASSKPPRRNTEAFF
cdr3_nt: TGTGCCAGCAGCAAACCCCCTAGGAGAAACACTGAAGCTTTCTTT

clone_size: -
d_call: TRBD2
j_call: TRBJ2-3
cdr3_length: 14
v_call: TRBV5-1
cdr3_aa: CASSRGGSTDTQYF
cdr3_nt: TGCGCCAGCAGTCGCGGGGGAAGCACAGATACGCAGTATTTT

clone_size: -
d_call: TRBD2
j_call: TRBJ2-7
cdr3_length: 16
v_call: TRBV7-2
cdr3_aa: CASSSQAGGGSYEQYF
cdr3_nt: TGTGCCAGCAGCTCCCAAGCGGGAGGAGGCTCCTACGAGCAGTACTTC

clone_size: -
d_call: -
j_call: TRBJ2-3
cdr3_length: 15
v_call: TRBV7-6
cdr3_aa: CASSLGLTSTDTQYF
cdr3_nt: TGTGCCAGCAGCTTGGGACTGACTAGCACAGATACGCAGTATTTT

clone_size: -
d_call: TRBD2
j_call: TRBJ2-1
cdr3_length: 15
v_call: TRBV5-1
cdr3_aa: CASSLGLAGPEEQFF
cdr3_nt: TGCGCCAGCAGCTTGGGGCTAGCGGGACCGGAGGAGCAGTTCTTC

clone_size: -
d_call: -
j_call: TRBJ2-7
cdr3_length: 13
v_call: TRBV29-1
cdr3_aa: CSVEGGSPYEQYF
cdr3_nt: TGCAGCGTTGAAGGGGGATCCCCCTACGAGCAGTACTTC

clone_size: -
d_call: TRBD1
j_call: TRBJ1-1
cdr3_length: 14
v_call: TRBV7-3
cdr3_aa: CASSSGTGNTEAFF
cdr3_nt: TGTGCCAGCAGCTCAGGGACAGGGAACACTGAAGCTTTCTTT

clone_size: -
d_call: -
j_call: TRBJ1-2
cdr3_length: 14
v_call: TRBV2
cdr3_aa: CASKGGSNSYGYTF
cdr3_nt: TGTGCCAGCAAGGGGGGCAGTAATAGCTATGGCTACACCTTC

clone_size: -
d_call: TRBD2
j_call: TRBJ2-7
cdr3_length: 14
v_call: TRBV7-3
cdr3_aa: CASTIPTSGYEQYF
cdr3_nt: TGTGCCAGCACCATACCGACTAGCGGCTACGAGCAGTACTTC

clone_size: -
d_call: -
j_call: TRBJ2-2
cdr3_length: 13
v_call: TRBV3-1/TRBV3-2
cdr3_aa: CASSLGSEWELFF
cdr3_nt: TGTGCCAGCAGCCTCGGGTCTGAGTGGGAGCTGTTTTTT

clone_size: -
d_call: -
j_call: TRBJ2-5
cdr3_length: 13
v_call: TRBV7-2
cdr3_aa: CASSVRSGETQYF
cdr3_nt: TGTGCCAGCAGCGTACGGAGTGGAGAGACCCAGTACTTC

clone_size: once
d_call: -
j_call: TRBJ2-2
cdr3_length: 11
v_call: TRBV27
cdr3_aa: CASSFAGELFF
cdr3_nt: TGTGCCAGCAGTTTTGCCGGGGAGCTGTTTTTT